One sample yielded the 25 T cell receptor beta chains listed below, sequenced in a study of regulatory T cells in long-lasting Graves disease. Time point denoted: newly diagnosed GD, antithyroid drugs for less than 3 months. Generation of the TCR library employed RNA extracted from PBMCs. Both iRepertoire HTBI primers and Arm-PCR of CDR3 regions were used to build the TCR beta libraries. TCRdb reanalysed the multiplex PCR reads using MiXCR and keeps one entry per CDR3 protein. This table holds roughly 420,000 distinct CDR3 sequences, roughly 15% found once. The data were also submitted as part of a second study, on T cells in Graves' hyperthyroidism and ophthalmopathy.

The specimen was peripheral blood mononuclear cells (PBMCs), collected at new diagnosis, from a patient treated with antithyroid drugs. All receptors derive from a young woman with Graves disease.

This clonotype occurred many times. V is TRBV7-6 and J is TRBJ2-3; D remains unclear. CDR3 length equals 15 residues. CDR1 and CDR2 from the germline V gene are SGHVS and FNYEAQ. V shed 0 bases and J shed 2 bases, with 9 bases lying between them. The CDR3 sequence: CASSLASWDTDTQYF. Here the CDR3 DNA reads TGTGCCAGCAGCTTAGCAAGCTGGGACACAGATACGCAGTATTTT. The variable domain in full, completed from reference TRBV7-6 and TRBJ2-3, reads GAGVSQSPRYKVTKRGQDVALRCDPISGHVSLYWYRQALGQGPEFLTYFNYEAQQDKSGLPNDRFSAERPEGSISTLTIQRTEQRDSAMYRCASSLASWDTDTQYFGPGTRLTVL.

The sample holds many counts of this clonotype. The rearrangement joins TRBV7-8 to TRBJ2-1; D gene unclear. Trimming pared 3 bases from V and 8 bases from J, leaving 14 bases between. The germline V gene encodes CDR1 SGHVS and CDR2 FQNEAQ. CDR3 size: 14 residues. The CDR3 DNA sequence: TGTGCCAGCAGCTTCCGGACGAGTAGGGATGAGCAGTTCTTC. It is translated as CASSFRTSRDEQFF.

This clonotype has a count of ten or more. The V call is TRBV12-3 or TRBV12-4, the J call TRBJ2-1; maybe TRBD1 (7 bases). The ends were cut back, 3 bases at V and 7 bases at J, with 16 bases in the middle. This CDR3 region has 15 residues. CDR3 in DNA: TGTGCCAGCAGTTTTGGAGGGGGCATTAGTAATGAGCAGTTCTTC. It yields the protein CASSFGGGISNEQFF.

At least ten counts were recorded for this clonotype. The chain carries TRBV5-1 and TRBJ2-1; 10 nucleotides agree with TRBD2. V trimming: 0 bases; J trimming: 8 bases; junction bases outside the gene matches: 8. This CDR3 comprises 16 residues. Germline V CDR1 and CDR2: SGHRS, YFSETQ. This CDR3 reads CASSLALAGGIDEQFF. CDR3 DNA sequence: TGCGCCAGCAGCTTGGCTTTAGCGGGAGGTATTGATGAGCAGTTCTTC.

This clonotype was seen at least ten times. The V gene is TRBV28, the J gene TRBJ2-7, with a weak D call TRBD2 (5 bases). V shed 4 bases and J shed 5 bases, with 21 bases lying between them. Germline CDR1 and CDR2: MDHEN and SYDVKM. CDR3 length equals 16 residues. The CDR3 DNA reads as TGTGCCAGCAGTTCTTTCAGATCGGGGTCTCCCCACGAGCAGTACTTC. This translates into CASSSFRSGSPHEQYF.

There are many counts of this clonotype. The V and J genes are TRBV5-6 and TRBJ2-3, with TRBD2 as a possible D gene (5 bases). Trimming removed 4 bases at V and 0 bases at J, with 12 bases between. The CDR3 is made up of 15 amino acids. Germline-derived CDR1 and CDR2 are SGHDT and YYEEEE. In DNA, the CDR3 is TGTGCCAGCAGCAAGGGAGCTGATAGCACAGATACGCAGTATTTT. It specifies CASSKGADSTDTQYF.

Regarding this clonotype: Since a much larger clone is just one base distant, this may be a read error. The rearrangement joins TRBV4-1 to TRBJ2-3; D not resolved. Germline V CDR1 and CDR2: MGHRA, YSYEKL. This CDR3 is built from 15 residues. The CDR3 bases are TGCGCCAGCCGCCAAGTTGGGGATGGGACAGATACGCAGTATTTT. Amino acids: CASRQVGDGTDTQYF.

This clonotype was seen only a few times. The V and J genes are TRBV6-5 and TRBJ2-1, with TRBD2 matching 10 bases. After removal of 2 bases from V and 9 bases from J, the junction contained 10 bases not matched to a gene. The CDR3 covers 16 residues. In germline, CDR1 is MNHEY, CDR2 SVGAGI. CDR3 bases: TGTGCCAGCAGTTACGTTCAGCGGGAGGGCCGGGCTGAGCAGTTCTTC. Amino acid sequence: CASSYVQREGRAEQFF.

This clonotype was seen repeatedly, ten times or more. The chain couples TRBV12-3 or TRBV12-4 to TRBJ2-2, with 7 bases that match TRBD2. Trimming cost V 4 bases and J 7 bases; bases outside gene matches: 9. The CDR3 runs to 15 residues. The CDR3 DNA follows: TGTGCCAGCAGTTCCGCTAGCGGTCAGTACGGGGAGCTGTTTTTT. Protein: CASSSASGQYGELFF.

V and J are TRBV28 and TRBJ1-3, with D unclear. Germline loops: CDR1 MDHEN, CDR2 SYDVKM. CDR3 length: 15 residues. V was clipped by 6 bases and J by 0 bases, with 12 bases between them. The CDR3 reads CASSTRVSSGNTIYF. The CDR3 DNA is TGTGCCAGCAGCACCCGGGTCAGCTCTGGAAACACCATATATTTT.

There are many counts of this clonotype. This chain links TRBV18 with TRBJ1-1; D call uncertain. The CDR3 extends over 13 amino acids. Per the germline V gene, CDR1 is KGHSH and CDR2 is LQKENI. Deletions cut 3 bases from V and 3 bases from J, with 8 bases between. The CDR3 DNA reads TGTGCCAGCTCACCTTCCGTGGACACTGAAGCTTTCTTT. Its protein is CASSPSVDTEAFF.

This clonotype was seen ten or more times. The J gene is TRBJ2-7, the V gene TRBV18; a weak D match, TRBD2 (5 bases). V was clipped by 8 bases and J by 3 bases, with 14 bases between them. The germline V gene has CDR1 KGHSH and CDR2 LQKENI. This CDR3 contains 13 residues. CDR3 protein: CASSSGLSYEQYF. DNA for the CDR3: TGTGCCAGCAGCTCAGGACTTAGCTACGAGCAGTACTTC.

The chain uses TRBV28 and TRBJ2-5; tentatively, D is TRBD2 (6 bases). The CDR3 has 14 amino acids. Trimming removed 6 bases from V and 4 bases from J, with 15 bases in between. The germline CDR1 and CDR2 sequences are MDHEN and SYDVKM. The CDR3 is CASSPPRRGETQYF. DNA for the CDR3: TGTGCCAGCAGCCCGCCCCGGAGGGGAGAGACCCAGTACTTC.

This clonotype was observed at least ten times. The chain combines TRBV6-4 with TRBJ2-1; 14 positions agree with TRBD2. From germline, CDR1 is MRHNA and CDR2 SNTAGT. The CDR3 sequence is 17 residues long. Germline trimming cut 0 bases from V and 7 bases from J; bases unmatched to any gene: 5. Here the CDR3 DNA reads TGTGCCAGCAGTGACTCGTTTGGGACTAGCGGGAGTAATGAGCAGTTCTTC. Its translation is CASSDSFGTSGSNEQFF.

The chain joins TRBV12-3 or TRBV12-4 to TRBJ2-1; D tentatively fits TRBD1 or TRBD2 (5 bases each). V lost 5 bases, J lost 7 bases, and 21 bases lay in between. CDR3 length equals 16 residues. The CDR3 DNA is TGTGCCAGCAGTGAATCCGGGACCTCCGGGATTAATGAGCAGTTCTTC. It translates to CASSESGTSGINEQFF.

This clonotype was observed many times. The chain carries TRBV7-9 and TRBJ2-3; D uncertain. Trimming cost V 1 base and J 12 bases, with 8 bases left between them. The CDR3 sequence is 11 residues long. The V gene's germline CDR1 is SEHNR and CDR2 FQNEAQ (reference sequence). The CDR3 DNA follows: TGTGCCAGCAGCTTAGAACAGCCCCAGTATTTT. Translation: CASSLEQPQYF.

This chain uses TRBV4-1 with TRBJ2-5; tentative D call: TRBD1 (5 bases). V was clipped by 4 bases and J by 4 bases, with 16 bases between them. CDR1 and CDR2 from the germline V gene are MGHRA and YSYEKL. The CDR3 is 15 amino acids. This CDR3 is CASSPTLGVGETQYF. In DNA, the CDR3 is TGCGCCAGCAGCCCCACTCTAGGGGTCGGAGAGACCCAGTACTTC.

This chain connects TRBV5-1 to TRBJ2-2; TRBD2 matches 10 bases. V shed 6 bases, J shed 5 bases, and the junction held 7 bases outside the gene matches. The CDR3 consists of 15 residues. Germline CDR1 reads SGHRS; CDR2 reads YFSETQ. In nucleotides, the CDR3 is TGCGCCAGCACCCTTATAGCGGGAGGAACCGGGGAGCTGTTTTTT. Its protein is CASTLIAGGTGELFF.

This clonotype has more than one count but fewer than ten. The gene calls are TRBV28 and TRBJ2-1; D remains ambiguous. The CDR3 has 17 residues. Germline V gene lookup returns CDR1 MDHEN and CDR2 SYDVKM. V lost 3 bases and J lost 2, with 17 bases in between. CDR3 amino acids: CASSFPQMGGTYNEQFF. The CDR3 region has the DNA TGTGCCAGCAGTTTCCCCCAGATGGGCGGTACCTACAATGAGCAGTTCTTC.

This clonotype showed up just a few times. The genes are TRBV6-1 and TRBJ1-5; D not certain. Germline V gene data show CDR1 as MNHNS and CDR2 as SASEGT. This CDR3 comprises 15 residues. The germline V and J ends were trimmed by 8 bases and 1 base, with 15 bases remaining between them. The CDR3 loop reads CASSASGLSNQPQHF. The CDR3 DNA follows: TGTGCCAGCTCCGCGTCGGGGTTGAGCAATCAGCCCCAGCATTTT.

The chain joins TRBV3-1 to TRBJ2-5; 12 nucleotides align to TRBD2. The CDR3 has 15 residues. The V and J ends lost 5 bases and 4 bases, in that order; junction bases with no gene match: 5. The germline gives CDR1 LGHDT, CDR2 YNNKEL (reference sequence). The CDR3 DNA reads as TGTGCCAGCAGCACACTAGCGGGAGGATTAGAGACCCAGTACTTC. Its protein product is CASSTLAGGLETQYF.

This clonotype was seen a few times. The chain combines TRBV20-1 with TRBJ2-3; the D is unclear. V gave up 1 base and J gave up 6 bases, with 17 bases separating them. CDR1 DFQATT and CDR2 SNEGSKA come from the germline V gene (reference sequence). The length of the CDR3 is 15 residues. The DNA of the CDR3 is TGCAGTGCTAGAGCTCGGGCCCTAGGGCGGGATACGCAGTATTTT. It codes for CSARARALGRDTQYF.

In the case of this clonotype: This clone may be a read error of a much larger clone one base away. This chain connects TRBV24-1 to TRBJ2-4; D perhaps matches TRBD2 (6 bases). Per the germline V gene, CDR1 is KGHDR and CDR2 is SFDVKD. V was trimmed by 3 bases and J by 13 bases, leaving 21 bases between them. The CDR3 has 15 residues. In nucleotides, the CDR3 is TGTGCCACCAGTGATATTAGCGGAAAGTACAATGAGCAGTACTTC. Translating gives CATSDISGKYNEQYF.

This clonotype was seen repeatedly, ten times or more. This rearrangement joins TRBV20-1 to TRBJ2-1; a possible D gene is TRBD2 (6 bases). The CDR3 has 16 amino acids. In germline, CDR1 is DFQATT, CDR2 SNEGSKA (reference sequence). V was clipped by 4 bases and J by 2 bases, with 18 bases between them. CDR3 coding DNA: TGCAGTGCTACCCCCCCAGCTAGCGTGGCCTACAATGAGCAGTTCTTC. Its translation is CSATPPASVAYNEQFF.

In regard to this clonotype: The CDR3 end shows no conserved phenylalanine or tryptophan, and so a read error is likely. The V gene is TRBV7-8, the J gene TRBJ2-1, with 10 bases lining up with TRBD1. Gene TRBJ2-5 matches the end of the DNA better, so the J call may be wrong. CDR1 and CDR2 (germline): SGHVS, FQNEAQ. This CDR3 contains 17 residues. The CDR3 DNA reads TGTGCCAGCACCTCACTGACGGGACAGGGGTCCCAAGAGAGCCAGTACATC. This encodes CASTSLTGQGSQESQYI.